This TCR beta chain is drawn from a study of blood T cell repertoires in COVID-19. On the study more broadly: Spain, Italy and the United States supplied samples that represented acute and convalescent COVID-19. PBMCs, B-cell-depleted T cells, or T cells were the source of the cDNA or gDNA that made up the material.

TCRdb's table, derived via immunoSEQ multiplex PCR, lists solely in-frame clones and lacks some. The table shows tens of thousands of clones, with approximately 80% occurring only once. This clone was observed a handful of times. This CDR3 comprises 14 residues. V lost 9 bases to trimming and J lost 4 bases, with 16 bases between them. The germline V gene has CDR1 MNHEY and CDR2 SVGAGI. The sequenced material came from peripheral blood. The TCR sequence derives from a man in his 60s with acute or convalescent COVID-19. The chain joins TRBV6-5 to TRBJ2-1; tentative D call: TRBD2 (7 bases). The CDR3 DNA reads TGTGCCAGTAAAAGGGGGGGCGGGTACAATGAGCAGTTCTTC. It translates to CASKRGGGYNEQFF.